The rows below give T cell receptor beta chains drawn from one sample of a study of blood T cell repertoires in COVID-19. Clones were sequenced by immunoSEQ multiplex PCR, and TCRdb holds only the in-frame ones, with some missing. The repertoire has hundreds of thousands of clones, around nine tenths of them found once; the top ten carry around 3%. The sample was peripheral blood. Receptors were obtained from a human donor in a cohort sampled during active COVID-19. Each CDR3 is given with its conserved first and last residue. Each record gives: clone size, V gene, CDR3 length, CDR3 protein. Some rows mark clone size as missing; the rest say once, few, many or name a class of expanded clone.

NA	TRBV5-7	15	CASRERLVPSNEQFF
NA	TRBV30	14	CAWSSRQGDSPLHF
few	TRBV21-1	16	CASSTRDRGPNTEAFF
NA	TRBV6-5	15	CASSRSGAGSYEQYF
NA	TRBV4-1	13	CASSQELNREAFF
NA	TRBV7-3	15	CASSLAGTGGETQYF
NA	TRBV9	13	CASSREGYNEQFF
few	TRBV3-1/TRBV3-2	14	CASSPSAGDSPLHF
NA	TRBV6-5	15	CASSYSTSAQETQYF
NA	TRBV3-1/TRBV3-2	15	CASTTGLPNTGELFF
NA	TRBV6-1	17	CASSEYRAGGPLETQYF
NA	TRBV3-1/TRBV3-2	15	CASSQPGTGNEKLFF
few	TRBV7-9	15	CASSLGYRGHDEQYF
NA	TRBV19	17	CASSRQGLSGRGTEQYF
few	TRBV15	15	CATSRYRDRDHEQYF
NA	TRBV30	12	CAGKGGAYEQYF
NA	TRBV19	12	CASGTGIYEQYF
NA	TRBV28	17	CASSLAGEGLVNYGYTF
once	TRBV15	15	CATSTRGESYNEQFF
few	TRBV3-1/TRBV3-2	12	CASSQGGRALFF
NA	TRBV29-1	13	CSGGLAETDTQYF
NA	TRBV2	19	CASRTPGTGGLRYTDTQYF
NA	TRBV30	16	CAWGGEGSGGTGELFF
few	TRBV28	10	CATHSSEAFF
NA	TRBV4-1	18	CASSRKVRRGGDTDTQYF
NA	TRBV24-1	13	CATSDPIRDTQYF
NA	TRBV28	14	CASTGGTVDSPLHF
NA	TRBV18	16	CASSTIAGGSTDTQYF
once	TRBV7-3	14	CASSHGTGSGEQYF
NA	TRBV7-2	15	CASSLGRDGNQPQHF
NA	TRBV6-5	14	CASSPTSGAYEQYF
NA	TRBV7-9	15	CASSLLRALGNTIYF
NA	TRBV5-1	15	CASSYRGRGTDTQYF
NA	TRBV11-2	14	CASSSGGTGETQYF
once	TRBV6-4	13	CASSYEVDQPQHF
once	TRBV11-3	14	CASSSLSKTGELFF
NA	TRBV5-6	14	CASSLVQGYNEQFF
NA	TRBV5-1	14	CASSSQPGSNEQFF
NA	TRBV30	15	CAWSGLDRGDTEAFF
NA	TRBV30	14	CAWSGNRLYQPQHF
NA	TRBV19	14	CASSVGFSSYEQYF
NA	TRBV5-1	14	CASSPSEQESPLHF
NA	TRBV6-2/TRBV6-3	15	CASSYLASGSGEQFF
NA	TRBV2	15	CASSDRGISYNEQFF
NA	TRBV11-3	13	CASSSMAGYEQYF
NA	TRBV24-1	20	CATSDSHRPTGRATGGTIYF
NA	TRBV24-1	13	CATSVSSSETQYF